A selection of T cell receptor beta chains follows, all from one sample in a study of cytomegalovirus exposure and HLA in healthy donors. Clones were read by immunoSEQ multiplex PCR, and TCRdb kept only the in-frame ones, dropping some. The sample records fewer than 150,000 clones, around 70% being singletons. Sequencing used PBMCs. The receptors were gathered from a man aged 25-45 years in good health and CMV-seronegative. The CDR3 runs from the conserved cysteine through the conserved F or W. The D gene is left open where the match is weak. Clone size, where shown, is once, few, many, or a class for clones that have expanded.

d_gene,v_gene,j_gene,abundance,CDR3nt,CDR3aa
.,TRBV7-2,TRBJ1-2,.,TGTGCCAGCAGATCGGACTTCTTTCAGGGCTACACCTTC,CASRSDFFQGYTF
.,TRBV19,TRBJ1-5,.,TGTGCCAGTAGTAACGACATGTCGCAGCCCCAGCATTTT,CASSNDMSQPQHF
.,TRBV27,TRBJ2-3,.,TGTGCCAGCAGTTTAGGGGGCTATGAACGTGCGGATACGCAGTATTTT,CASSLGGYERADTQYF
TRBD1,TRBV6-6,TRBJ2-7,.,TGTGCCAGCAGTTGGGGGACAGCTGGGTCCGAGCAGTACTTC,CASSWGTAGSEQYF
TRBD2,TRBV4-2,TRBJ2-3,.,TGTGCCAGCAGCCAAGAGTCTAGCGGGCAGGTGTGGGATACGCAGTATTTT,CASSQESSGQVWDTQYF
TRBD2,TRBV11-3,TRBJ2-5,.,TGTGCCAGCAGCCCTGGACTAGCGGGAGTGGGGGAGACCCAGTACTTC,CASSPGLAGVGETQYF
.,TRBV18,TRBJ2-7,.,TGTGCCAGCTCACCACTAGGAGTCCGAAGTGACGAGCAGTACTTC,CASSPLGVRSDEQYF
TRBD2,TRBV4-1,TRBJ2-1,.,TGCGCCAGCAGCCAAGGGACTAGCGGATTCACGGATGAGCAGTTCTTC,CASSQGTSGFTDEQFF
TRBD2,TRBV10-3,TRBJ2-5,.,TGTGCCATCAGTGAGTCGCCCCCAACTTTGGTAGCGGGAGATGGAGGAGAGACCCAGTACTTC,CAISESPPTLVAGDGGETQYF
.,TRBV6-5,TRBJ2-7,.,TGTGCCAGCAGTTACTCGGTTCAGGGGACGACCGAGCAGTACTTC,CASSYSVQGTTEQYF
TRBD1,TRBV19,TRBJ1-2,.,TGTGCCAGCGAACCAGGGGGTCTAGCGTATGGCTACACCTTC,CASEPGGLAYGYTF
TRBD1,TRBV19,TRBJ1-1,.,TGTGCCAGTAGTATTGGGACAGGGCCCACTGAAGCTTTCTTT,CASSIGTGPTEAFF
.,TRBV7-3,TRBJ2-3,.,TGTGCCAGCAGCTTTTCCGGGACTAGCACAGATACGCAGTATTTT,CASSFSGTSTDTQYF
TRBD1,TRBV7-2,TRBJ1-5,.,TGTGCCAGCAGCTTGTACCGCGGGACAGATAATCAGCCCCAGCATTTT,CASSLYRGTDNQPQHF
.,TRBV19,TRBJ1-5,.,TGTGCCAGTGCGCGGCGGGGGGGTGGGAGCAATCAGCCCCAGCATTTT,CASARRGGGSNQPQHF
.,TRBV2,TRBJ2-6,once,TGTGCCAGCAGTGCCTCGGGCTCTGGGGCCAACGTCCTGACTTTC,CASSASGSGANVLTF
.,TRBV25-1,TRBJ2-3,.,TGTGCCAGCTGTGGGACATTTCTGGCAGATACGCAGTATTTT,CASCGTFLADTQYF
TRBD1,TRBV14,TRBJ2-3,few,TGTGCCAGCAGCCAAGCAGGGGGCGGTACAGATACGCAGTATTTT,CASSQAGGGTDTQYF
TRBD2,TRBV28,TRBJ2-3,once,TGTGCCAGCAGGGGGGGAGCGGGGTATAGGGAAGATACGCAGTATTTT,CASRGGAGYREDTQYF
.,TRBV2,TRBJ1-3,.,TGTGCCAGCGGTATTTCAGGGCCTGGAAACACCATATATTTT,CASGISGPGNTIYF
.,TRBV5-5,TRBJ1-1,few,TGTGCCAGCAGGAATCAGAAAGGGACTCTTGAAGCTTTCTTT,CASRNQKGTLEAFF
TRBD2,TRBV9,TRBJ2-5,.,TGTGCCAGCAGCTTTCGGGGGGGCCAAGAGACCCAGTACTTC,CASSFRGGQETQYF
TRBD2,TRBV10-1,TRBJ2-2,.,TGCGCCAGCAGTGAGTGGCTAGCGGGGTTCCACACCGGGGAGCTGTTTTTT,CASSEWLAGFHTGELFF
TRBD2,TRBV7-2,TRBJ2-1,few,TGTGCCAGCAGCCAAGCGGGAGGGTCTCACAATGAGCAGTTCTTC,CASSQAGGSHNEQFF
.,TRBV2,TRBJ2-2,.,TGTGCCAGCAGTGATTGGTCTAGCGTAGATATGGTTTACACCGGGGAGCTGTTTTTT,CASSDWSSVDMVYTGELFF
.,TRBV7-2,TRBJ1-2,.,TGTGCCAGCAGCTTCTACCAGGGTTCGGGCGGCTACACCTTC,CASSFYQGSGGYTF
TRBD1,TRBV4-3,TRBJ1-4,.,TGCGCCAGCAGCCAAGATTTGGGGACAGGGGGCGTGACCTCTGTTTTT,CASSQDLGTGGVTSVF
.,TRBV4-1,TRBJ2-7,.,TGCGCCAGCAGCCAAGTTTCGGCGGGCTCATACGAGCAGTACTTC,CASSQVSAGSYEQYF
.,TRBV7-7,TRBJ2-5,.,TGTGCTAGCAGCTTCGGCGGGTGGGAAGAGACCCAGTACTTC,CASSFGGWEETQYF
.,TRBV6-5,TRBJ2-7,.,TGTGCCAGCTACCAGGACAGCTCTTACGAGCAGTACTTC,CASYQDSSYEQYF
.,TRBV27,TRBJ2-7,.,TGTGCCAGCGGTGGGCGGGTGAGCTCCTACGAGCAGTACTTC,CASGGRVSSYEQYF
TRBD1,TRBV6-1,TRBJ2-1,.,TGTGCCAGCAGTGACGACAACACCCCGGGACAGAAAGGCTACAATGAGCAGTTCTTC,CASSDDNTPGQKGYNEQFF
TRBD2,TRBV4-2,TRBJ2-7,.,TGTGCCAGCAGCCGGCGGGAGGGGTACTACGAGCAGTACTTC,CASSRREGYYEQYF
.,TRBV27,TRBJ2-5,.,TGTGCCAGCAGTTTACTCTCCCAAGAGACCCAGTACTTC,CASSLLSQETQYF
.,TRBV5-4,TRBJ1-1,.,TGTGCCAGCAGCCGGGTCCCCCGAGACACTGAAGCTTTCTTT,CASSRVPRDTEAFF
.,TRBV9,TRBJ1-4,.,TGTGCCAGCAGCGTAGCCGGGATTCCGCTTGAAAAACTGTTTTTT,CASSVAGIPLEKLFF
TRBD1,TRBV4-3,TRBJ2-1,.,TGCGCCAGCAGCCGAACGACAGGGTTGGGCAATGAGCAGTTCTTC,CASSRTTGLGNEQFF
.,TRBV6-6,TRBJ1-2,once,TGTGCCAGCAGTTACTCCGGGGATAACTATGGCTACACCTTC,CASSYSGDNYGYTF
TRBD1,TRBV7-9,TRBJ1-1,.,TGTGCCAGCAGCTTAAACCGGGACAGAGAAGCTTTCTTT,CASSLNRDREAFF
TRBD1,TRBV6-5,TRBJ1-3,.,TGTGCCAGCAGTTACGGGACAGGGGGCTCTGGAAACACCATATATTTT,CASSYGTGGSGNTIYF
.,TRBV9,TRBJ2-5,.,TGTGCCAGCAGCGTAGCGGTCTCGGAGGGAGAGACCCAGTACTTC,CASSVAVSEGETQYF
.,TRBV5-1,TRBJ2-5,.,TGCGCCAGCAGTACGGACAACGGAGAGACCCAGTACTTC,CASSTDNGETQYF
.,TRBV7-6,TRBJ1-1,.,TGTGCCAGCAGCTTAATTATCAACACTGAAGCTTTCTTT,CASSLIINTEAFF
.,TRBV5-6,TRBJ1-2,.,TGTGCCAGCACCTCCGATGTGAATACCGGGGGGCGAAGCTATGGCTACACCTTC,CASTSDVNTGGRSYGYTF
TRBD2,TRBV19,TRBJ2-7,few,TGTGCCAGGTTCGCGGGACTAGGCTACGAGCAGTACTTC,CARFAGLGYEQYF